The 20 T cell receptor beta chains below were found in one sample sequenced in a study of blood T cell repertoires in COVID-19. Some clones are missing from TCRdb's copy, which holds only in-frame ones; the method was immunoSEQ multiplex PCR. The repertoire has about 260,000 clones, 84% of them found once; the top ten carry about 1.5%. Material for sequencing was peripheral blood. The receptor set was obtained from a woman aged 40 to 50 who had recovered from COVID-19.

The V and J genes are TRBV11-2 and TRBJ1-3; possibly TRBD1 for D (5 bases). The CDR3 has 17 residues. V lost 5 bases and J lost 0, with 17 bases in between. Germline V lookup: CDR1 SGHAT, CDR2 FQNNGV. The CDR3 region is CASSPGGEEASGNTIYF. CDR3 nucleotide sequence: TGTGCCAGCAGCCCGGGGGGGGAGGAGGCCTCTGGAAACACCATATATTTT.

The chain joins TRBV5-1 to TRBJ1-1; 12 nucleotides match TRBD1. The germline V gene has CDR1 SGHRS and CDR2 YFSETQ. CDR3 size: 16 residues. After removal of 0 bases from V and 5 bases from J, the junction contained 5 bases not matched to a gene. CDR3 sequence: CASSLGDRGRETEAFF. The CDR3 nucleotides read TGCGCCAGCAGCTTGGGGGACAGGGGGCGAGAGACTGAAGCTTTCTTT.

This chain joins TRBV2 and TRBJ2-5; D gene unclear. Trimming shortened V by 4 bases and J by 5 bases, and 11 bases separated the two germline ends. The germline gives CDR1 SNHLY, CDR2 FYNNEI. The CDR3 is made up of 13 amino acids. CDR3 in amino acids: CASSAEARETQYF. CDR3 coding DNA: TGTGCCAGCAGTGCCGAAGCTCGGGAGACCCAGTACTTC.

This chain uses TRBV7-9 with TRBJ1-5; D is unclear. V was trimmed by 1 base and J by 2 bases, leaving 9 bases between them. The CDR3 is made up of 15 amino acids. CDR1 and CDR2 (germline): SEHNR, FQNEAQ (reference sequence). The CDR3 reads CASSLGEAGNQPQHF. DNA for the CDR3: TGTGCCAGCAGCTTAGGGGAAGCGGGCAATCAGCCCCAGCATTTT. Based on the CDR3 plus reference TRBV7-9 and TRBJ1-5, the full variable domain is DTGVSQNPRHKITKRGQNVTFRCDPISEHNRLYWYRQTLGQGPEFLTYFQNEAQLEKSRLLSDRFSAERPKGSFSTLEIQRTEQGDSAMYLCASSLGEAGNQPQHFGDGTRLSIL.

This sequence joins TRBV24-1 and TRBJ2-5; 7 nucleotides align to TRBD1. Germline loops: CDR1 KGHDR, CDR2 SFDVKD. V shed 3 bases, J shed 4 bases, and the junction held 10 bases outside the gene matches. The CDR3 is 16 amino acids. The CDR3 region is CATSDQTPGGRETQYF. The CDR3 DNA reads TGTGCCACCAGTGATCAAACCCCAGGGGGTAGAGAGACCCAGTACTTC.

The V and J genes are TRBV6-5 and TRBJ1-4, with TRBD1 matching 7 bases. Per germline, CDR1 MNHEY and CDR2 SVGAGI. There are 14 residues in the CDR3. Trimming at V came to 7 bases and at J to 5 bases, leaving 7 bases not matched to a gene. CDR3 in DNA: TGTGCCAGCACCCTGGGACAGTTAAATGAAAAACTGTTTTTT. Translating gives CASTLGQLNEKLFF.

This rearrangement joins TRBV5-1 to TRBJ2-7, with 9 bases identical to TRBD1. In germline, CDR1 is SGHRS, CDR2 YFSETQ. The CDR3 totals 15 residues. Trimming at V came to 8 bases and at J to 5 bases, leaving 14 bases not matched to a gene. The CDR3 spells CASGSLGQGRHEQYF. For the CDR3, the DNA is TGCGCCAGTGGATCTCTGGGACAGGGTCGCCACGAGCAGTACTTC.

The V gene is TRBV9, the J gene TRBJ2-3, with no clear D. V lost 3 bases and J 6 bases, leaving 14 bases between the germline ends. This CDR3 has 14 amino acids. Germline V gene data show CDR1 as SGDLS and CDR2 as YYNGEE. In nucleotides, the CDR3 is TGTGCCAGCAGCGCCCAAAAATATCAGGATACGCAGTATTTT. Protein product: CASSAQKYQDTQYF.

The chain combines TRBV14 with TRBJ2-6; D call uncertain. The CDR3 spans 16 residues. The V gene lost 4 bases and the J gene lost 6 bases, with 16 bases spanning the gap. The germline gives CDR1 SGHDN, CDR2 FVKESK. The CDR3 region is CASSPGVDVQANVLTF. DNA for the CDR3: TGTGCCAGCAGCCCGGGTGTGGATGTGCAGGCCAACGTCCTGACTTTC.

This clone was counted once. The V call is TRBV6-4, the J call TRBJ2-6; TRBD1 matches 11 bases. There are 17 residues in the CDR3. The V gene end was trimmed by 6 bases and the J gene end by 4 bases; junction bases not matched to a gene: 8. The V gene's germline CDR1 is MRHNA and CDR2 SNTAGT. The CDR3 here is CASSPGQGAGGANVLTF. Here the CDR3 DNA reads TGTGCCAGCAGCCCCGGACAGGGGGCGGGAGGGGCCAACGTCCTGACTTTC.

The chain uses TRBV4-1 and TRBJ1-5; maybe TRBD1 (6 bases). The germline V gene has CDR1 MGHRA and CDR2 YSYEKL. V was pared by 3 bases and J by 5 bases, with 26 bases between. The CDR3 spans 19 residues. Here the CDR3 reads CASSQGRGWDRTEDQPQHF. The CDR3 DNA reads TGCGCCAGCAGCCAGGGTAGGGGGTGGGACCGAACAGAAGATCAGCCCCAGCATTTT.

With regard to this clone: At one of its ends the junction is not consistent with the germline gene, which may arise from a read error. V and J are TRBV5-1 and TRBJ2-1; 9 nucleotides line up with TRBD1. The CDR3 loop spans 14 amino acids. The V gene's germline CDR1 is SGHRS and CDR2 YFSETQ. This CDR3 reads CASASGTGYSEQFF. The CDR3 region has the DNA TGCGCCAGCGCAAGTGGGACAGGGTACAGTGAGCAGTTCTTC.

This chain connects TRBV11-2 to TRBJ1-5; 7 bases agree with TRBD1. This CDR3 has 15 amino acids. In germline, CDR1 is SGHAT, CDR2 FQNNGV. J gave up 2 bases and V 1 base, and 2 bases lay outside the gene matches. This CDR3 is CASSLGQGGNQPQHF. CDR3 coding DNA: TGTGCCAGCAGCTTAGGCCAGGGGGGCAATCAGCCCCAGCATTTT.

This sequence joins TRBV29-1 and TRBJ1-1; 9 bases fit TRBD1. The germline gives CDR1 SQVTM, CDR2 ANQGSEA. This CDR3 comprises 15 residues. Unmatched junction bases numbered 9, after V lost 7 bases and J lost 0 bases. CDR3 amino acids: CSGGQGWGMNTEAFF. Here the CDR3 DNA reads TGCAGCGGCGGACAGGGGTGGGGAATGAACACTGAAGCTTTCTTT.

This chain joins TRBV12-3 or TRBV12-4 and TRBJ1-5; 8 nucleotides match TRBD1. The ends lost 5 bases at V and 4 bases at J; junction bases unmatched: 1. This CDR3 region has 13 residues. The CDR3 here is CASSGQGNQPQHF. The DNA for the CDR3 is TGTGCCAGCAGTGGACAGGGTAATCAGCCCCAGCATTTT.

This chain connects TRBV2 to TRBJ1-6; D might be TRBD1 (6 bases). V lost 5 bases and J 8 bases, leaving 16 bases between the germline ends. Germline V CDR1 and CDR2: SNHLY, FYNNEI. This CDR3 has 15 residues. CDR3 DNA sequence: TGTGCCAGCAGTTTACAGGGAGCAGGTTATTCACCCCTCCACTTT. Translation: CASSLQGAGYSPLHF.

The chain carries TRBV3-1 (or the pseudogene TRBV3-2) and TRBJ1-2; 8 nucleotides line up with TRBD1. Germline trimming cut 4 bases from V and 4 bases from J; bases unmatched to any gene: 2. The CDR3 is 13 amino acids. CDR1 LGHDT and CDR2 YNNKEL come from the germline V gene (reference sequence). CDR3 nucleotides: TGTGCCAGCAGCCGCCAGGGGGCCTATGGCTACACCTTC. As protein: CASSRQGAYGYTF.

CDR3 amino acids: CASSQEWGPQTYNEQFF. CDR3 bases: TGTGCCAGCAGCCAAGAGTGGGGGCCCCAAACCTACAATGAGCAGTTCTTC. This chain joins TRBV7-2 and TRBJ2-1; D is possibly TRBD1 (6 bases). V was pared by 5 bases and J by 2 bases, with 19 bases between. Germline-derived CDR1 and CDR2 are SGHTA and FQGNSA. There are 17 residues in the CDR3.

In DNA form, the CDR3 reads TGCGCCAGCAGCCAAGAAGCCCAGGTAATAAGCAATCAGCCCCAGCATTTT. It is translated as CASSQEAQVISNQPQHF. The gene calls are TRBV4-1 and TRBJ1-5; D remains unclear. V gave up 0 bases and J gave up 1 base, with 13 bases separating them. The CDR3 loop spans 17 amino acids. Germline CDR1 reads MGHRA; CDR2 reads YSYEKL.

The genes are TRBV18 and TRBJ1-6; possibly TRBD1 for D (5 bases). The CDR3 contains 16 residues. Per the germline V gene, CDR1 is KGHSH and CDR2 is LQKENI. V lost 4 bases, J lost 8 bases, and 18 bases lay in between. The CDR3 spells CASSRGDVVSDSPLHF. Here the CDR3 DNA reads TGTGCCAGCTCACGGGGGGACGTGGTGTCGGATTCACCCCTCCACTTT.